This note documents a single T cell receptor (beta chain) sequence. TCRdb reprocessed the 5' RACE reads, keeping one entry per CDR3 protein, no DNA. Reported are about 140,000 distinct CDR3 sequences; the ten largest clones contain 10% to 15%. Germline V CDR1 and CDR2: DFQATT, SNEGSKA (reference sequence). The length of the CDR3 is 15 residues. The data were obtained in a study of T cells expressing NK-cell markers. The receptor was derived from a man aged 18 to 30 in good health. V usage is TRBV20-1 and J usage is TRBJ2-1; TCRdb indicates TRBD2, and absent DNA this call remains unverified. The sequenced material came from blood T cells: a sorted CD56 or NKG2C T cell subset, CD4+ or CD8+ T cells, or bulk PBMC T cells (not recorded which). This CDR3 is CSAKPHRGSGRGQFF.